Presented here are 15 T cell receptor beta chains from one specimen sequenced in a study of OX40 agonist ivuxolimab in advanced cancers. Assay used: immunoSEQ multiplex PCR; TCRdb lists only in-frame clones, some missing. Here the sample spans just under 100,000 clones, approximately 94% being singletons. The sequenced sample was CD4+ or CD8+ T cells sorted from blood, obtained in a trial of the OX40 agonist ivuxolimab. The receptors stem from an adult with an advanced solid tumor such as melanoma, head and neck, liver or kidney cancer.

The V call is TRBV5-1, the J call TRBJ1-5; weak D call: TRBD1 (5 bases). This CDR3 is 15 amino acids long. The V and J ends lost 0 bases and 6 bases respectively, with 13 bases between them. Germline-derived CDR1 and CDR2 are SGHRS and YFSETQ. The CDR3 spells CASSLAGREAQPQHF. CDR3 in DNA: TGCGCCAGCAGCTTGGCGGGCAGGGAGGCTCAGCCCCAGCATTTT.

The chain is built from TRBV11-2 and TRBJ1-5; no reliable D call. The CDR3 consists of 14 residues. CDR1 SGHAT and CDR2 FQNNGV come from the germline V gene. V was clipped by 5 bases and J by 0 bases, with 8 bases between them. The CDR3 reads CASSAGPSNQPQHF. Here the CDR3 DNA reads TGTGCCAGCAGCGCCGGTCCTAGCAATCAGCCCCAGCATTTT. Together with reference TRBV11-2 and TRBJ1-5, the CDR3 gives the full variable domain: EAGVAQSPRYKIIEKRQSVAFWCNPISGHATLYWYQQILGQGPKLLIQFQNNGVVDDSQLPKDRFSAERLKGVDSTLKIQPAKLEDSAVYLCASSAGPSNQPQHFGDGTRLSIL.

As for this clone: One end of the junction is discordant with germline, which a read error may explain. V is TRBV28 and J is TRBJ2-1; 10 bases are shared with TRBD2. Per the germline V gene, CDR1 is MDHEN and CDR2 is SYDVKM. The CDR3 runs to 16 residues. The DNA for the CDR3 is TGTGCCAGCAGTTCCCTCGGACTAGCGGACTACAATGGGCAGTTCTTC. Encoded protein: CASSSLGLADYNGQFF.

This chain joins TRBV30 and TRBJ1-4; D not certain. CDR3 size: 11 residues. The germline CDR1 and CDR2 sequences are GTSNPN and SVGIG (reference sequence). Trimming cost V 7 bases and J 6 bases, with 9 bases left between them. The CDR3 loop is CASRKDEKLFF. CDR3 nucleotide sequence: TGTGCCTCCAGAAAGGATGAAAAACTGTTTTTT.

On this clone itself: At the DNA level, this CDR3 is encoded by other sequences in the same sample as well. This chain joins TRBV7-9 and TRBJ1-5, with D uncertain. Germline V gene lookup returns CDR1 SEHNR and CDR2 FQNEAQ (reference sequence). This CDR3 spans 13 amino acids. Trimming cost V 3 bases and J 6 bases, with 9 bases left between them. This chain's CDR3 is CASSFEGGQPQHF. Written as DNA, the CDR3 is TGTGCCAGCAGCTTTGAGGGAGGTCAGCCCCAGCATTTT.

The chain combines TRBV11-2 with TRBJ2-3; no definite D call. Germline CDR1 reads SGHAT; CDR2 reads FQNNGV. CDR3 length equals 12 residues. V was pared by 5 bases and J by 0 bases, with 3 bases between. The CDR3 protein is CASSISTDTQYF. CDR3 DNA sequence: TGTGCCAGCAGCATCAGCACAGATACGCAGTATTTT.

The chain couples TRBV7-2 to TRBJ2-7; 9 bases match TRBD2. The CDR3 is made up of 14 amino acids. Germline loops: CDR1 SGHTA, CDR2 FQGNSA. With V trimmed by 5 bases and J by 4 bases, 6 bases remained unmatched. The CDR3 loop is CASSPKREVYEQYF. CDR3 bases: TGTGCCAGCAGCCCGAAGCGGGAGGTGTACGAGCAGTACTTC.

The rearrangement joins TRBV14 to TRBJ2-3, with D tentatively TRBD1 or TRBD2 (5 bases each). V lost 3 bases to trimming and J lost 1 base, with 14 bases between them. The CDR3 is 16 amino acids. Germline CDR1 reads SGHDN; CDR2 reads FVKESK. This chain's CDR3 is CASSHREGPGTDTQYF. The CDR3 DNA sequence: TGTGCCAGCAGCCACCGTGAGGGGCCCGGCACAGATACGCAGTATTTT. Full variable domain (rest looked up from reference TRBV14 and TRBJ2-3): EAGVTQFPSHSVIEKGQTVTLRCDPISGHDNLYWYRRVMGKEIKFLLHFVKESKQDESGMPNNRFLAERTGGTYSTLKVQPAELEDSGVYFCASSHREGPGTDTQYFGPGTRLTVL.

The chain recombines TRBV27 with TRBJ1-6; weak D call: TRBD1 (5 bases). Trimming removed 0 bases from V and 0 bases from J, with 9 bases in between. The germline CDR1 and CDR2 sequences are MNHEY and SMNVEV (reference sequence). The CDR3 spans 17 residues. CDR3 DNA: TGTGCCAGCAGTTTATCTCCAAGGGGCTCCTATAATTCACCCCTCCACTTT. This codes for CASSLSPRGSYNSPLHF.

The J gene is TRBJ2-5, the V gene TRBV30; a weak D match, TRBD2 (5 bases). The DNA end is more similar to TRBJ2-7, so the J call may be wrong. CDR3 length: 13 residues. The V gene's germline CDR1 is GTSNPN and CDR2 SVGIG (reference sequence). The CDR3 DNA reads as TGTGCCTGGAGTGTACAACTAGTCTACGAGCAGTACTTC. Its translation is CAWSVQLVYEQYF.

The J gene is TRBJ2-7, the V gene TRBV18; no firm D call. In germline, CDR1 is KGHSH, CDR2 LQKENI. V lost 2 bases to trimming and J lost 7 bases, with 18 bases between them. The CDR3 runs 15 residues. CDR3 nucleotide sequence: TGTGCCAGCTCACCAGAAGGAACGGTGGGTAGTGAGCAGTACTTC. Protein sequence: CASSPEGTVGSEQYF. The whole variable domain, remainder taken from reference TRBV18 and TRBJ2-7, is NAGVMQNPRHLVRRRGQEARLRCSPMKGHSHVYWYRQLPEEGLKFMVYLQKENIIDESGMPKERFSAEFPKEGPSILRIQQVVRGDSAAYFCASSPEGTVGSEQYFGPGTRLTVT.

This chain uses TRBV2 with TRBJ2-1; TRBD2 might be the D (5 bases). The CDR3 length is 15 residues. Deletions cut 4 bases from V and 10 bases from J, with 20 bases between. The germline V gene encodes CDR1 SNHLY and CDR2 FYNNEI. The CDR3 bases are TGTGCCAGCAGTGTTAACGTATTAGGGAGTGACGAGCAGTTCTTC. Translated, it gives CASSVNVLGSDEQFF.

This clone was counted once. The genes are TRBV4-1 and TRBJ1-5; weak D call: TRBD1 (5 bases). The germline V and J ends were trimmed by 3 bases and 3 bases, with 9 bases remaining between them. Germline values: CDR1 MGHRA, CDR2 YSYEKL. There are 14 residues in the CDR3. As DNA, the CDR3 is TGCGCCAGCAGCCACGACAGTTTCAATCAGCCCCAGCATTTT. Residues: CASSHDSFNQPQHF.

The J gene is TRBJ1-1, the V gene TRBV6-5; unclear D gene. This CDR3 spans 15 amino acids. Trimming stripped 0 bases from V and 3 bases from J, with 11 bases between. Germline V gene lookup returns CDR1 MNHEY and CDR2 SVGAGI. As DNA, the CDR3 is TGTGCCAGCAGTTACTCTAGGGTAGGAGACACTGAAGCTTTCTTT. This gives the protein CASSYSRVGDTEAFF.

J is TRBJ1-2 and V is TRBV6-5; the match to TRBD1 covers 7 bases. Per germline, CDR1 MNHEY and CDR2 SVGAGI. There are 14 residues in the CDR3. Trimming removed 7 bases from V and 4 bases from J; junction bases left unmatched: 9. In nucleotides, the CDR3 is TGTGCCAGCACCCCGGACAGGCAGGCCTATGGCTACACCTTC. Translation: CASTPDRQAYGYTF.